This TCR beta chain was documented in a study of long-term antiretroviral therapy in people with HIV. Study-level results: Sampling of blood ran from about 2003 to 2018, and older ART regimens were possibly in use. ART adherence was not documented, and neither viral resistance nor therapy changes had any data.

No fewer than two post-ART and no fewer than one pre-ART PBMC samples existed for each donor. Regarding this clone: The target antigen is unknown.

Assay version v3.0 of immunoSEQ was used, and it was run at survey level. Sequenced by immunoSEQ multiplex PCR; TCRdb stores in-frame clones only, minus some. The table lists about 17,000 clones, 70% to 90% of them singletons, with over 7.5% in the top ten. Sample: unsorted PBMCs, taken 0.3 years before starting antiretroviral therapy. The clonotype comes from a man aged 50-59 years with HIV.

The CDR3 DNA is TGCGCCAGCAGCCTTTTTAGCTCCTACAATGAGCAGTTCTTC. Translation: CASSLFSSYNEQFF. The chain uses TRBV5-1 and TRBJ2-1; no reliable D call. Germline CDR1 is SGHRS and CDR2 is YFSETQ. This CDR3 has 14 amino acids. V lost 4 bases, J lost 0 bases, and 8 bases lay in between.